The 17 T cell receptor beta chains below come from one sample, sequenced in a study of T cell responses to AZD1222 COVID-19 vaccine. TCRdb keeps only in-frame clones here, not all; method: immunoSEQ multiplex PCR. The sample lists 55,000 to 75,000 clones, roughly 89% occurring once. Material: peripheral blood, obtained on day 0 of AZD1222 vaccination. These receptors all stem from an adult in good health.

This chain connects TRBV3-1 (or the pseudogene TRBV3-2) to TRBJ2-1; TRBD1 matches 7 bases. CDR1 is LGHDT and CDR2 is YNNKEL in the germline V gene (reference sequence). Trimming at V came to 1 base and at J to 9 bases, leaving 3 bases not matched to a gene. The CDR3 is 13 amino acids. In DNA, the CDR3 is TGTGCCAGCAGCCAAGTTACAGGGGCTGAGCAGTTCTTC. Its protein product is CASSQVTGAEQFF.

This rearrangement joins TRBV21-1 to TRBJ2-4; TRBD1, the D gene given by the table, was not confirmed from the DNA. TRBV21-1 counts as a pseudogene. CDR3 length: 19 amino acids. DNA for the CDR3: TGTGCCAGCAGCAAAAGGAAGACCGGTCGACAGGGTACCAAAAACATTCAGTACTTC. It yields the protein CASSKRKTGRQGTKNIQYF.

The CDR3, as DNA: TGTGCCAGCGAAGTGGGGAGAACCTCTGGAAACACCATATATTTT. Translated, it gives CASEVGRTSGNTIYF. The V and J genes are TRBV7-9 and TRBJ1-3; no definite D call. Germline V gene sequence: CDR1 SEHNR, CDR2 FQNEAQ (reference sequence). This CDR3 is built from 15 residues. Deletions cut 8 bases from V and 0 bases from J, with 14 bases between.

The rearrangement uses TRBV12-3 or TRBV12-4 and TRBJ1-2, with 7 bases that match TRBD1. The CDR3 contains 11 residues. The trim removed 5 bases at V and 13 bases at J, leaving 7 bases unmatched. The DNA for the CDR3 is TGTGCCAGCAGTAAGGGACAGCCCCTCACCTTC. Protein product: CASSKGQPLTF.

Here the CDR3 DNA reads TGTGCCACCAGTGAGCGTACAGGGGGCTGGGGAGAGACCCAGTACTTC. Translating gives CATSERTGGWGETQYF. The chain recombines TRBV24-1 with TRBJ2-5; TRBD1 matches 9 bases. CDR1 is KGHDR, CDR2 SFDVKD, per germline. The length of the CDR3 is 16 residues. V gave up 4 bases and J gave up 4 bases; unmatched junction bases: 9.

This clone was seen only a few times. Here the CDR3 reads CTSRELEQETQYF. For the CDR3, the DNA is TGCACCAGCAGAGAACTAGAACAAGAGACCCAGTACTTC. The chain couples TRBV1 to TRBJ2-5; the D segment call TRBD2 is taken from the table without a DNA check. TRBV1 is designated a pseudogene. This CDR3 comprises 13 residues.

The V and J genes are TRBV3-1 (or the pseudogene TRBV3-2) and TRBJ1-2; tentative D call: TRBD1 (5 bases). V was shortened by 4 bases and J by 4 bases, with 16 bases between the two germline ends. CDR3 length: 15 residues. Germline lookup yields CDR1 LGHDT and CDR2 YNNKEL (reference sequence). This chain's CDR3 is CASSPNGAASYGYTF. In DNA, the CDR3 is TGTGCCAGCAGCCCTAATGGGGCCGCGAGCTATGGCTACACCTTC.

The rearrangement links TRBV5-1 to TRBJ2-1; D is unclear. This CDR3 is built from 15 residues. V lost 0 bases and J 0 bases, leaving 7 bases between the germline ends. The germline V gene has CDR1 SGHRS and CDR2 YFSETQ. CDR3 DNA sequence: TGCGCCAGCAGCTTGGTGTCCGACTCCTACAATGAGCAGTTCTTC. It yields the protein CASSLVSDSYNEQFF.

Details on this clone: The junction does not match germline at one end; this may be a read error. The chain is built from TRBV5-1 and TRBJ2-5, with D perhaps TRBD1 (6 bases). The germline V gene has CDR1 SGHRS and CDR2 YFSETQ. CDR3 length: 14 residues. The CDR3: CAGSTQGTQETQYF. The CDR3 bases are TGCGCCGGCAGCACACAGGGAACTCAAGAGACCCAGTACTTC.

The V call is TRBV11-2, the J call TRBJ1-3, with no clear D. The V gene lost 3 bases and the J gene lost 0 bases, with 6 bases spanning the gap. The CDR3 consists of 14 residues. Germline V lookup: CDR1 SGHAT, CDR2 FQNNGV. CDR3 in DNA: TGTGCCAGCAGCTTTTTAGGCTCTGGAAACACCATATATTTT. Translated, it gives CASSFLGSGNTIYF.

The CDR3 sequence: CASSQSGRKNTEAFF. CDR3 nucleotides: TGCGCCAGCAGTCAATCTGGCAGAAAGAACACTGAAGCTTTCTTT. The rearrangement links TRBV23-1 to TRBJ1-1; D remains unclear. TRBV23-1 is an ORF for which the function is uncertain. This CDR3 is 15 amino acids long. V was clipped by 0 bases and J by 1 base, with 9 bases between them.

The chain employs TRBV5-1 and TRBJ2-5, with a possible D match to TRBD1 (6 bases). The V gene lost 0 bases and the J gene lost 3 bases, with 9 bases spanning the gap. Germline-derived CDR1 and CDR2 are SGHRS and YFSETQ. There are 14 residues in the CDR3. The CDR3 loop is CASSLVQGEETQYF. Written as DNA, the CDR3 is TGCGCCAGCAGCTTGGTACAGGGAGAAGAGACCCAGTACTTC.

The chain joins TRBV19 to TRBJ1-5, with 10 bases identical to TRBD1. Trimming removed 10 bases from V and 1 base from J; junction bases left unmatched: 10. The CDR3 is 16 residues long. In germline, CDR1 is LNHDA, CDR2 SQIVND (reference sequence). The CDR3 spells CATSTGQGRSNQPQHF. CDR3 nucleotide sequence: TGTGCCACCTCGACGGGACAGGGGAGGAGCAATCAGCCCCAGCATTTT.

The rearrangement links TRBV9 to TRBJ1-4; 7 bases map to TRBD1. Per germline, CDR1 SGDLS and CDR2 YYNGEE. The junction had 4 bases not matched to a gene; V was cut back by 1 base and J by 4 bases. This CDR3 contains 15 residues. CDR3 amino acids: CASSVWGTVNEKLFF. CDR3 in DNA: TGTGCCAGCAGCGTATGGGGGACAGTTAATGAAAAACTGTTTTTT.

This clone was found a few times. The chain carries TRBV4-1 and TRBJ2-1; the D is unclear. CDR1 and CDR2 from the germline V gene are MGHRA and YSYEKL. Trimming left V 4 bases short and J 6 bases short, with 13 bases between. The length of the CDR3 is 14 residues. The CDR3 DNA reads TGCGCCAGCAGCCCACTGAACCGGGCCAATGAGCAGTTCTTC. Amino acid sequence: CASSPLNRANEQFF.

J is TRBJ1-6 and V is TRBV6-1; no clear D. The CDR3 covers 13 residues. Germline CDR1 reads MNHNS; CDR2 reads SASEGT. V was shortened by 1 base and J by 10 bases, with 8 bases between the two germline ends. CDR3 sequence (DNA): TGTGCCAGCAGTGAAGGACAAAGGTCACCCCTCCACTTT. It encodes CASSEGQRSPLHF.

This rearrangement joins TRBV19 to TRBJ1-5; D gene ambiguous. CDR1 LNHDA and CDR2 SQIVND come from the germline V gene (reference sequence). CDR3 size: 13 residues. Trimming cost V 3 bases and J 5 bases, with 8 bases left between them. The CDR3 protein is CASSIHRDQPQHF. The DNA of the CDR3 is TGTGCCAGTAGTATTCATCGAGATCAGCCCCAGCATTTT.